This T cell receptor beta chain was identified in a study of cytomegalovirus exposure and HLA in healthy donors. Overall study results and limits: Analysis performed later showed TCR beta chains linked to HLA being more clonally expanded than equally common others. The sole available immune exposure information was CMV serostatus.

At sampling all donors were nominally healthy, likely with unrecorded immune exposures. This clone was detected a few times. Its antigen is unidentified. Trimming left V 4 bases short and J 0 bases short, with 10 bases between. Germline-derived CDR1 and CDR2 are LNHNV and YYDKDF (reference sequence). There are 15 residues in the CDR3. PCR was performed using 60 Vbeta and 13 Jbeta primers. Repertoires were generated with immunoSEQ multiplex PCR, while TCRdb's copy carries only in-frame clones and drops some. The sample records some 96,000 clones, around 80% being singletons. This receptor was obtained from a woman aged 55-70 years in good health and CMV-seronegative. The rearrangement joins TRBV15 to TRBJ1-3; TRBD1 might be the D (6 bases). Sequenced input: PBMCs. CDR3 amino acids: CATSTGVGSGNTIYF. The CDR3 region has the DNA TGTGCCACCAGCACAGGGGTGGGCTCTGGAAACACCATATATTTT.